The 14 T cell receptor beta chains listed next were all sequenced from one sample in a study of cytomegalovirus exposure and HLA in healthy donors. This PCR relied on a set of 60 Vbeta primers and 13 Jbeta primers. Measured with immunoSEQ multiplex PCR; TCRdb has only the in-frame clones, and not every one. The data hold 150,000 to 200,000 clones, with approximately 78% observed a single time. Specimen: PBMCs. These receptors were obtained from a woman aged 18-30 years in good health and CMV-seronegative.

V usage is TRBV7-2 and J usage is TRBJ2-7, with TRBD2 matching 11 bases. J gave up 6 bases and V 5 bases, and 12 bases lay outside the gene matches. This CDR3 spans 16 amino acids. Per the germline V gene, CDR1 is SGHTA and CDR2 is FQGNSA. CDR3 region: CASSPRRLAGTAEQYF. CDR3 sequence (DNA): TGTGCCAGCAGCCCCCGCCGACTAGCGGGGACCGCCGAGCAGTACTTC.

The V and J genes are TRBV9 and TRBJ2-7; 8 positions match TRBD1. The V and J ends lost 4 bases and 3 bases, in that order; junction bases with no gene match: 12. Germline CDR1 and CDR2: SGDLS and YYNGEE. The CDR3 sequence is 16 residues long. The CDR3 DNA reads TGTGCCAGCAGCTCAGGACAGGGATCTTTTCTCTACGAGCAGTACTTC. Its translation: CASSSGQGSFLYEQYF.

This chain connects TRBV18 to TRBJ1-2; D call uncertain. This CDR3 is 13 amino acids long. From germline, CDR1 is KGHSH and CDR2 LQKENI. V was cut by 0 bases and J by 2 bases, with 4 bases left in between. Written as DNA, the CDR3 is TGTGCCAGCTCACCACCGGCCAACTATGGCTACACCTTC. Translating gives CASSPPANYGYTF.

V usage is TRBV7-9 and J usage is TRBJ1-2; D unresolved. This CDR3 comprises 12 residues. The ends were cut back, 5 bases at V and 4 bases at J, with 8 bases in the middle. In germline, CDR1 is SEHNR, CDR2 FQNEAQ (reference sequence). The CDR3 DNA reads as TGTGCCAGCAGCACTGGGCCCTATGGCTACACCTTC. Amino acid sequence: CASSTGPYGYTF.

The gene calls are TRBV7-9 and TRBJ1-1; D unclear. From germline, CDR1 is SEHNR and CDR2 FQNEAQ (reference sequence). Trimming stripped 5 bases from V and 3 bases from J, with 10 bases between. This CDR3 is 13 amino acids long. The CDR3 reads CASSRLIDTEAFF. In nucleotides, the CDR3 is TGTGCCAGCAGCCGACTTATTGACACTGAAGCTTTCTTT.

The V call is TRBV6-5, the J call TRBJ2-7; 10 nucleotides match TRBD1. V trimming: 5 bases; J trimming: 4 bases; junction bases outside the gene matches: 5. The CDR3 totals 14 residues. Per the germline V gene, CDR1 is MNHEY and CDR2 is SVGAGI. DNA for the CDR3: TGTGCCAGCAGTCCCGGGACAGGGGAGTACGAGCAGTACTTC. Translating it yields CASSPGTGEYEQYF.

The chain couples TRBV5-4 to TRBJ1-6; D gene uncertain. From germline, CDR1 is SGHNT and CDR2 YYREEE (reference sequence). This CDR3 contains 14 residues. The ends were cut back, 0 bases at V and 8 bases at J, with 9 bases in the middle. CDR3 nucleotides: TGTGCCAGCAGCTTGGGTGGGAGGGATTCACCCCTCCACTTT. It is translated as CASSLGGRDSPLHF.

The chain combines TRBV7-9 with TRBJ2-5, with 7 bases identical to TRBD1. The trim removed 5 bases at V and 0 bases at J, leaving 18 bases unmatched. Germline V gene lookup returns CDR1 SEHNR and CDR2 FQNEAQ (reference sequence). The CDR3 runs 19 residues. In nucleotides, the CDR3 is TGTGCCAGCAGCAACACTCGGACAGGCGTTTGGCGGTACCAAGAGACCCAGTACTTC. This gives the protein CASSNTRTGVWRYQETQYF.

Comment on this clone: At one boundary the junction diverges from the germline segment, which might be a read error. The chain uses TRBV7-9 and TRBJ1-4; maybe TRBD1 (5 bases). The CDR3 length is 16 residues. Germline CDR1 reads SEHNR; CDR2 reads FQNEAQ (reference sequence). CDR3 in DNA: TGTTCCAGCAGCCTGAAAGGGGTTACATCTAATGAAAAACTGTTTTTT. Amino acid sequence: CSSSLKGVTSNEKLFF.

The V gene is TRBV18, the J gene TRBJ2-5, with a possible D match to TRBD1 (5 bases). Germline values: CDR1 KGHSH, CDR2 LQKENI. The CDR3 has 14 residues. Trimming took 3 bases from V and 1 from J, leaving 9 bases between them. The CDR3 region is CASSPRARQETQYF. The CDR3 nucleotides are TGTGCCAGCTCACCCAGGGCCCGCCAAGAGACCCAGTACTTC. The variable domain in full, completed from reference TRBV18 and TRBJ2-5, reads NAGVMQNPRHLVRRRGQEARLRCSPMKGHSHVYWYRQLPEEGLKFMVYLQKENIIDESGMPKERFSAEFPKEGPSILRIQQVVRGDSAAYFCASSPRARQETQYFGPGTRLLVL.

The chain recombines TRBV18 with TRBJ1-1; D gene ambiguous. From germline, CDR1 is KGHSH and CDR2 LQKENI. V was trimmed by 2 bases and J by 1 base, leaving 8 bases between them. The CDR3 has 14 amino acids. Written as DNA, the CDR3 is TGTGCCAGCTCACCATACGGTACGAACACTGAAGCTTTCTTT. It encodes CASSPYGTNTEAFF.

CDR3 nucleotide sequence: TGCGCCAGCAGCCAAGATCGGTCGACAGGGATCGAGCAGTACTTC. As protein: CASSQDRSTGIEQYF. The V call is TRBV4-1, the J call TRBJ2-7; 7 nucleotides line up with TRBD1. CDR3 size: 15 residues. Trimming cost V 0 bases and J 6 bases; bases outside gene matches: 8. Germline V gene lookup returns CDR1 MGHRA and CDR2 YSYEKL.

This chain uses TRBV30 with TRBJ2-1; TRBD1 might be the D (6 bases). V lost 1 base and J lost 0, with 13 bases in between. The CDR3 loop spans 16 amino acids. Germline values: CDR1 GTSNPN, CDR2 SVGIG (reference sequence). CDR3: CAWSGWTESSYNEQFF. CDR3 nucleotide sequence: TGTGCCTGGAGTGGGTGGACAGAGAGCTCCTACAATGAGCAGTTCTTC.

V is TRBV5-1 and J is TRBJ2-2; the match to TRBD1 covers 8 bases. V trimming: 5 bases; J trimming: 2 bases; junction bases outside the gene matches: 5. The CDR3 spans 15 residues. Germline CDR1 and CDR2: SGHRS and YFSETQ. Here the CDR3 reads CASRLTGDNTGELFF. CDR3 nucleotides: TGCGCCAGCAGGTTGACAGGGGATAACACCGGGGAGCTGTTTTTT.